One and the same sample provided the 8 T cell receptor beta chains below, sequenced in a study of blood T cell repertoires in COVID-19. Libraries were prepared by immunoSEQ multiplex PCR; TCRdb keeps only in-frame clonotypes and omits some of them. Of 300,000 to 450,000 clones in the sample, roughly 84% were seen once. Sequenced material: PBMCs or T cells enriched from blood (not recorded which). The source is a young woman who had recovered from COVID-19.

The J gene is TRBJ1-4, the V gene TRBV15; no clear D. The CDR3 is 13 residues long. CDR1 is LNHNV and CDR2 is YYDKDF in the germline V gene (reference sequence). V lost 5 bases and J lost 7, with 11 bases in between. CDR3 nucleotides: TGTGCCACCAGCGACTCCCGGGGTGAAAAACTGTTTTTT. Its translation: CATSDSRGEKLFF. The full variable domain, its missing parts supplied by reference TRBV15 and TRBJ1-4, is DAMVIQNPRYQVTQFGKPVTLSCSQTLNHNVMYWYQQKSSQAPKLLFHYYDKDFNNEADTPDNFQSRRPNTSFCFLDIRSPGLGDTAMYLCATSDSRGEKLFFGSGTQLSVL.

The chain has TRBV18 and TRBJ1-5; TRBD1 agrees at 11 bases. The germline V gene encodes CDR1 KGHSH and CDR2 LQKENI. CDR3 size: 20 residues. V gave up 2 bases and J gave up 0 bases; unmatched junction bases: 12. The CDR3 spells CASSPRPPGQGEVSNQPQHF. CDR3 coding DNA: TGTGCCAGCTCACCAAGACCCCCGGGACAGGGGGAGGTTAGCAATCAGCCCCAGCATTTT. The variable domain in full, with the rest retrieved from reference TRBV18 and TRBJ1-5, is NAGVMQNPRHLVRRRGQEARLRCSPMKGHSHVYWYRQLPEEGLKFMVYLQKENIIDESGMPKERFSAEFPKEGPSILRIQQVVRGDSAAYFCASSPRPPGQGEVSNQPQHFGDGTRLSIL.

The CDR3: CASSRTGSSYNSPLHF. DNA of the CDR3: TGCGCCAGCAGCCGGACAGGTAGCTCCTATAATTCACCCCTCCACTTT. The chain combines TRBV5-1 with TRBJ1-6; TRBD1 aligns across 7 bases. CDR3 length: 16 residues. CDR1 and CDR2 (germline): SGHRS, YFSETQ. J lost 0 bases, V lost 4 bases, and 4 bases had no gene match. Based on the CDR3 plus reference TRBV5-1 and TRBJ1-6, the full variable domain is KAGVTQTPRYLIKTRGQQVTLSCSPISGHRSVSWYQQTPGQGLQFLFEYFSETQRNKGNFPGRFSGRQFSNSRSEMNVSTLELGDSALYLCASSRTGSSYNSPLHFGNGTRLTVT.

This chain uses TRBV28 with TRBJ1-5; tentative D call: TRBD1 (6 bases). Looked up from germline, CDR1 is MDHEN and CDR2 is SYDVKM. This CDR3 comprises 15 residues. V dropped 5 bases and J dropped 3 bases, with 14 bases sitting between them. DNA of the CDR3: TGTGCCAGCAGTAGAGGACAGAACCCCAATCAGCCCCAGCATTTT. Translating gives CASSRGQNPNQPQHF.

In DNA, the CDR3 is TGTGCTAGTGGTTTCACAACCGACCTACTAGCGGGGGGCACAGATACGCAGTATTTT. It encodes CASGFTTDLLAGGTDTQYF. This sequence joins TRBV12-5 and TRBJ2-3, with 11 positions matching TRBD2. The V segment lost 3 bases and the J segment 1 base; nucleotides outside the gene matches: 12. Germline lookup yields CDR1 LGHNT and CDR2 FRNRAP. The CDR3 covers 19 residues. Drawing the rest from reference TRBV12-5 and TRBJ2-3, the complete variable domain is DARVTQTPRHKVTEMGQEVTMRCQPILGHNTVFWYRQTMMQGLELLAYFRNRAPLDDSGMPKDRFSAEMPDATLATLKIQPSEPRDSAVYFCASGFTTDLLAGGTDTQYFGPGTRLTVL.

The V gene is TRBV7-8, the J gene TRBJ2-1; 8 bases fit TRBD2. Trimming cost V 5 bases and J 3 bases; bases outside gene matches: 9. The CDR3 consists of 16 residues. CDR1 and CDR2 (germline): SGHVS, FQNEAQ. CDR3 sequence reads: CASSPKAAGVYNEQFF. In DNA, the CDR3 is TGTGCCAGCAGCCCCAAGGCAGCGGGGGTCTACAATGAGCAGTTCTTC.

This chain connects TRBV5-6 to TRBJ1-2; 7 nucleotides line up with TRBD1. The CDR3 totals 12 residues. In germline, CDR1 is SGHDT, CDR2 YYEEEE. V shed 4 bases, J shed 9 bases, and the junction held 6 bases outside the gene matches. CDR3 sequence: CASSRWTGSYTF. The CDR3 coding sequence is TGTGCCAGCAGCCGCTGGACAGGAAGCTACACCTTC.

The V and J genes are TRBV27 and TRBJ1-6; D is unclear. Trimming cost V 3 bases and J 5 bases, with 8 bases left between them. Germline V gene data show CDR1 as MNHEY and CDR2 as SMNVEV (reference sequence). The CDR3 covers 14 residues. CDR3: CASSFLADNSPLHF. The CDR3 nucleotides are TGTGCCAGCAGTTTCTTAGCGGATAATTCACCCCTCCACTTT.